This TCR beta chain was identified during a study of read filtering for tumor transcriptome and immune sequencing. Background on the study: TCR-mapped reads were about 4 to 11 million with IR-seq versus about 85 to 1,300 with RNA-seq.

This library used roughly 400 ng RNA and molecular barcoded adaptors spanning alpha/delta and beta/gamma chains. TCRdb reanalysed the reads using MiXCR and keeps one entry per CDR3 protein. Of 25,000 to 35,000 distinct CDR3 sequences listed, approximately 17% were seen once; the top ten hold roughly 17%. There are many counts of this clonotype. One end of the junction varies from germline; a read error may be responsible. The CDR3 is 16 amino acids. Germline assignment: CDR1 SGHRS and CDR2 YFSETQ. The V gene is TRBV5-1, the J gene TRBJ2-6; the D is unclear. Material for sequencing was a population of CD138-negative cells sorted from bone marrow. The sequence derives from a donor at least 40 years old with multiple myeloma. The CDR3 region has the DNA TGCGCCTGCAGCTTGGCTGGGGTTGCCGGGGCCAACGTCCTGACTTTC. Its translation is CACSLAGVAGANVLTF.